This T cell receptor (beta chain) was recorded in a study of T cell responses to AZD1222 COVID-19 vaccine (dated by TCRdb to the early 2020s). Regarding the study in general: A total of 230 to 250 trial participants underwent TCR sequencing, of whom roughly 210 received two doses of AZD1222 and about 26 received two doses of the MenACWY control vaccine. Enrollment into the trials was organized by age into subgroups of 18-55, 56-69 and 70-plus years, and those subgroups contained roughly 150, 30 and 60 TCR-sequenced participants, respectively. Results and caveats for the whole study, not just this receptor: The 56-69-year group was small, and its depth increase did not reach significance, likely because of low power. Only a handful of AZD1222 recipients were SARS-CoV-2 seropositive at baseline, limiting conclusions about previously exposed vaccinees. The whole spike protein was spanned by vaccine-associated CD4 TCRs, and dominant responses were seen in regions 160-218 and 743-854. Reportedly, almost half of the unique spike-specific TCRs recognized epitopes lying outside the regions that are mutated in the B.1.351 and B.1.1.7 variants. Because no samples from the day 14 peak response were available, repertoires could be characterized only after the peak T cell response. Participants were mostly white British and included more females than males, and it was suggested by the authors that clonal diversity may have been underestimated. A significant rise in spike-specific TCR breadth and depth was observed after two AZD1222 doses relative to day 0 and relative to MenACWY recipients.

A note on this clone: The specificity of this receptor is unknown. Per-base quality was not reported, and no clone a single base away is much larger than it.

The CDR3 regions of human TCRbeta chains were analyzed by immunosequencing. Regarding the original processing steps: TCRs in the repertoires were compared against a reference library of SARS-CoV-2-specific TCRs that had been generated with the MIRA antigen-specificity platform. Breadth was defined as the fraction of unique TCRs that were SARS-CoV-2-associated. Depth was defined as the fraction of total T cells that were SARS-CoV-2-associated. Using the MIRA data, each spike-specific TCR was assigned both to the spike region to which the TCR was reactive and to a CD4 or CD8 class. Log10-transformed breadth and depth values were compared by one-way ANOVA with Sidak's multiple comparisons tests. The clones in this table, taken by TCRdb from immuneACCESS, are in-frame only. Not every clone is retained; where verified, under half of the shortfall comes from an unresolved V gene, and the cause of the rest is unknown. V, J and clone size derive from that table, while D and trimming were established from the DNA sequence. For this sample the table gives around 120,000 clones, of which about 93% were detected only once. The top ten clonotypes cover approximately 5% of the sample.

In the germline V gene, CDR1 corresponds to SGHRS and CDR2 to YFSETQ. Compared with germline, V lacks 4 bases and J lacks 5 bases; bases without a gene match: 8. Counted from cysteine to phenylalanine, this CDR3 has 16 amino acids. Only the CDR3 portion is preserved as DNA: 48 bases, with reading frame beginning at the first base. In light of the paper, this sample's time point label describes: about 28 days (+/-7) after the second vaccine dose. AZD1222 recipients whose second dose came at about 4 weeks and those whose second dose came at about 12 weeks were combined into one group, since spike-specific TCR depth and breadth did not differ between the two schedules. Vaccinee samples were obtained from the UK trials COV001 and COV002, which included a single-blind randomized controlled phase 2/3 trial of AZD1222 (ChAdOx1 nCoV-19) in healthy adults. For TCRbeta chain sequencing, PBMC samples from trial participants were taken at day 0 and at day 28 after the second dose.

The specimen comprised peripheral blood, sampled 28 days after the second AZD1222 dose. The TCR comes from an adult who received the AZD1222 COVID-19 vaccine. The receptor chain draws on TRBV5-1 and TRBJ2-3, and 12 bases in between align with TRBD2. The CDR3 reads CASSHGTSGFGDTQYF. The nucleotide sequence reads as follows: TGCGCCAGCAGCCACGGGACTAGCGGGTTTGGAGATACGCAGTATTTT.